These 31 T cell receptor beta chains were all obtained from the same sample, sequenced in a study of blood T cell repertoires in COVID-19. The protocol was immunoSEQ multiplex PCR, while the TCRdb copy is restricted to in-frame clones and leaves out a portion. Of tens of thousands of clones in the sample, about 80% were seen once. Sequenced sample: peripheral blood. The receptor source for this set is a woman between 65 and 79 years old with acute or convalescent COVID-19.

This clone has more than one count but fewer than ten. The chain recombines TRBV24-1 with TRBJ1-5, with TRBD1 identical over 12 bases. The CDR3 runs 15 residues. Germline CDR1 KGHDR, CDR2 SFDVKD. With 4 bases clipped from V and 7 bases from J, the junction kept 4 bases outside the gene matches. CDR3 DNA sequence: TGTGCCACCAGTGACCGGGGACAGGGGGCCCAGCCCCAGCATTTT. Protein sequence: CATSDRGQGAQPQHF.

CDR3 sequence reads: CASSQELAADTQYF. For the CDR3, the DNA is TGCGCCAGCAGCCAAGAATTAGCGGCAGATACGCAGTATTTT. The chain is built from TRBV4-1 and TRBJ2-3, with D tentatively TRBD2 (6 bases). V lost 0 bases, J lost 4 bases, and 8 bases lay in between. The CDR3 contains 14 residues. In germline, CDR1 is MGHRA, CDR2 YSYEKL.

The V and J genes are TRBV11-2 and TRBJ1-3; possibly TRBD1 for D (5 bases). The germline CDR1 and CDR2 sequences are SGHAT and FQNNGV. Trimming shortened V by 8 bases and J by 6 bases, and 17 bases separated the two germline ends. The CDR3 extends over 14 amino acids. CDR3: CASGSPGVENTIYF. CDR3 nucleotide sequence: TGTGCCAGCGGCTCGCCGGGGGTGGAAAACACCATATATTTT. Drawing the rest from reference TRBV11-2 and TRBJ1-3, the complete variable domain is EAGVAQSPRYKIIEKRQSVAFWCNPISGHATLYWYQQILGQGPKLLIQFQNNGVVDDSQLPKDRFSAERLKGVDSTLKIQPAKLEDSAVYLCASGSPGVENTIYFGEGSWLTVV.

This clone has just a few counts. The V gene is TRBV7-9, the J gene TRBJ2-7, with D perhaps matching TRBD2 (5 bases). There are 16 residues in the CDR3. CDR1 SEHNR and CDR2 FQNEAQ come from the germline V gene (reference sequence). Trimming shortened V by 5 bases and J by 7 bases, and 24 bases separated the two germline ends. The DNA of the CDR3 is TGTGCCAGCAGCACCCTGTTCGGGGTTCCAACGGGGGAGCAGTACTTC. Its translation is CASSTLFGVPTGEQYF.

This chain connects TRBV27 to TRBJ2-1, with 9 bases that match TRBD2. Germline-derived CDR1 and CDR2 are MNHEY and SMNVEV (reference sequence). There are 18 residues in the CDR3. Trimming took 6 bases from V and 4 from J; bases not matched to a gene: 16. CDR3 DNA sequence: TGTGCCAGCAGACTTAGGGGGACGGCTAGCGGGGCTTACAATGAGCAGTTCTTC. It specifies CASRLRGTASGAYNEQFF.

V gene TRBV5-1 combines with J gene TRBJ1-2; D not resolved. The germline V and J ends were trimmed by 7 bases and 8 bases, with 21 bases remaining between them. This CDR3 comprises 14 residues. Germline V gene sequence: CDR1 SGHRS, CDR2 YFSETQ. The CDR3 DNA reads as TGCGCCAGCTGGGGAGGGAATCCTGGGAAGGGCTACACCTTC. Protein: CASWGGNPGKGYTF.

The V gene is TRBV14, the J gene TRBJ2-1; D not certain. This CDR3 comprises 13 residues. Germline V lookup: CDR1 SGHDN, CDR2 FVKESK. V lost 1 base, J lost 12 bases, and 13 bases lay in between. CDR3 sequence: CASSQGSATGQFF. The CDR3 DNA is TGTGCCAGCAGCCAAGGGAGCGCAACGGGGCAGTTCTTC. Full variable domain (remainder filled in from reference TRBV14 and TRBJ2-1): EAGVTQFPSHSVIEKGQTVTLRCDPISGHDNLYWYRRVMGKEIKFLLHFVKESKQDESGMPNNRFLAERTGGTYSTLKVQPAELEDSGVYFCASSQGSATGQFFGPGTRLTVL.

The V call is TRBV29-1, the J call TRBJ2-7; TRBD1 agrees at 7 bases. CDR1 is SQVTM, CDR2 ANQGSEA, per germline. The CDR3 sequence is 14 residues long. Losses at the gene ends were 6 bases for V and 3 bases for J; bases not matched to a gene: 11. DNA of the CDR3: TGCAGCGTGGGCGACAGGGCGAAATTCTACGAGCAGTACTTC. It translates to CSVGDRAKFYEQYF.

The table lists this clone with a count of one. The chain is built from TRBV7-2 and TRBJ1-2, with TRBD1 matching over 12 bases. V was clipped by 1 base and J by 5 bases; unmatched bases: 11. CDR3 length: 18 amino acids. Germline loops: CDR1 SGHTA, CDR2 FQGNSA. The chain's CDR3 is CASSLVGTGGLDRYGYTF. For the CDR3, the DNA is TGTGCCAGCAGCTTAGTAGGGACAGGGGGCCTGGATCGGTATGGCTACACCTTC.

This chain links TRBV7-6 with TRBJ1-6; 7 bases map to TRBD1. This CDR3 spans 16 amino acids. V lost 1 base to trimming and J lost 7 bases; unmatched junction nucleotides: 7. The V gene's germline CDR1 is SGHVS and CDR2 FNYEAQ. CDR3 amino acids: CASSLEGAARNSPLHF. CDR3 DNA sequence: TGTGCCAGCAGCTTAGAGGGGGCAGCCAGGAATTCACCCCTCCACTTT.

The chain uses TRBV6-5 and TRBJ2-1; TRBD2 agrees at 11 bases. The length of the CDR3 is 15 residues. Germline V gene sequence: CDR1 MNHEY, CDR2 SVGAGI. The J segment lost 8 bases and the V segment lost 6 bases, leaving 9 bases of the junction unmatched. CDR3 region: CASRVAGGQSYEQFF. In nucleotides, the CDR3 is TGTGCCAGCAGAGTAGCGGGGGGGCAGTCATATGAGCAGTTCTTC.

V is TRBV10-3 and J is TRBJ1-2, with 10 nucleotides matching TRBD1. The V and J ends lost 7 bases and 7 bases, in that order; junction bases with no gene match: 6. This CDR3 spans 13 amino acids. Germline V CDR1 and CDR2: ENHRY, SYGVKD. The DNA for the CDR3 is TGTGCCATCACTGGGACAGGGGAGGGTGGCTACACCTTC. Its protein product is CAITGTGEGGYTF.

This clone was counted once. V usage is TRBV5-1 and J usage is TRBJ2-1; TRBD2 matches 10 bases. This CDR3 region has 16 residues. V shed 0 bases and J 8 bases; nucleotides not matched to a gene: 8. The germline V gene encodes CDR1 SGHRS and CDR2 YFSETQ. CDR3 protein: CASSLDRTSGFDEQFF. The CDR3 DNA is TGCGCCAGCAGCTTGGATAGGACTAGCGGTTTCGATGAGCAGTTCTTC.

The chain combines TRBV20-1 with TRBJ2-5, with 9 bases that match TRBD2. J gave up 4 bases and V 3 bases, and 9 bases lay outside the gene matches. CDR3 length equals 15 residues. CDR1 is DFQATT, CDR2 SNEGSKA, per germline (reference sequence). The CDR3 region has the DNA TGCAGTGCTAGTTCAGCGGGGGGATTTGGAGAGACCCAGTACTTC. Protein sequence: CSASSAGGFGETQYF.

This clone was recorded a few times. The J gene is TRBJ2-5, the V gene TRBV12-3 or TRBV12-4, with D possibly being TRBD1 (6 bases). V was shortened by 7 bases and J by 4 bases, with 7 bases between the two germline ends. This CDR3 region has 11 residues. The DNA for the CDR3 is TGTGCCAGCAAACAGGGAGAGACCCAGTACTTC. It is translated as CASKQGETQYF.

The V and J genes are TRBV7-9 and TRBJ2-7; 12 bases are a match to TRBD1. Germline V gene sequence: CDR1 SEHNR, CDR2 FQNEAQ (reference sequence). There are 15 residues in the CDR3. The junction had 7 bases not matched to a gene; V was cut back by 7 bases and J by 3 bases. The CDR3, as DNA: TGTGCCAGCACCTCCGGGACAGGGGGCCTCTACGAGCAGTACTTC. Translation: CASTSGTGGLYEQYF.

V usage is TRBV5-6 and J usage is TRBJ1-2; 7 nucleotides agree with TRBD1. There are 14 residues in the CDR3. The trim removed 0 bases at V and 5 bases at J, leaving 4 bases unmatched. Germline lookup yields CDR1 SGHDT and CDR2 YYEEEE. The CDR3 nucleotides are TGTGCCAGCAGCTTGGGACAGGGACTTTATGGCTACACCTTC. This encodes CASSLGQGLYGYTF.

The gene calls are TRBV5-1 and TRBJ2-1, with 12 bases matching TRBD2. V shed 7 bases, J shed 7 bases, and the junction held 6 bases outside the gene matches. This CDR3 contains 14 residues. Germline assignment: CDR1 SGHRS and CDR2 YFSETQ. The CDR3 region has the DNA TGCGCCAGCGCGACTAGCGGGGGTTTAAATGAGCAGTTCTTC. Its translation is CASATSGGLNEQFF.

This chain joins TRBV28 and TRBJ2-3; 15 nucleotides line up with TRBD2. The CDR3 is 17 residues long. Germline V gene sequence: CDR1 MDHEN, CDR2 SYDVKM. V shed 3 bases and J 0 bases; nucleotides not matched to a gene: 1. The CDR3 region has the DNA TGTGCCAGCAGTTTGGGACTAGCGGGAGGTAGCACAGATACGCAGTATTTT. Translating gives CASSLGLAGGSTDTQYF.

The chain employs TRBV29-1 and TRBJ1-4, with D possibly matching TRBD1 (6 bases). Germline V gene lookup returns CDR1 SQVTM and CDR2 ANQGSEA. CDR3 length: 13 residues. Trimming took 5 bases from V and 4 from J, leaving 11 bases between them. CDR3 sequence (DNA): TGCAGCGTTTGGACAGCTGGTAATGAAAAACTGTTTTTT. It specifies CSVWTAGNEKLFF.

The chain is built from TRBV13 and TRBJ2-7; D is possibly TRBD1 (6 bases). This CDR3 is built from 12 residues. With 7 bases removed from V and 3 bases from J, the gap between germline ends came to 10 bases. Germline loops: CDR1 PRHDT, CDR2 FYEKMQ (reference sequence). CDR3 sequence (DNA): TGTGCCAGCACCCTACAGGGCTACGAGCAGTACTTC. It yields the protein CASTLQGYEQYF.

The chain uses TRBV28 and TRBJ1-5; possible D gene TRBD1, 6 bases. The CDR3 has 14 residues. CDR1 and CDR2 from the germline V gene are MDHEN and SYDVKM. V lost 7 bases, J lost 4 bases, and 14 bases lay in between. CDR3 in amino acids: CASTYRVGNQPQHF. In DNA, the CDR3 is TGTGCCAGCACCTACAGGGTAGGTAATCAGCCCCAGCATTTT.

The rearrangement links TRBV5-1 to TRBJ1-2; TRBD1 is a possible D gene (6 bases). CDR3 length: 13 residues. Looked up from germline, CDR1 is SGHRS and CDR2 is YFSETQ. V lost 1 base to trimming and J lost 4 bases, with 8 bases between them. The CDR3 loop is CASSLTGFYGYTF. CDR3 in DNA: TGCGCCAGCAGCTTGACAGGGTTCTATGGCTACACCTTC.

The rearrangement uses TRBV15 and TRBJ1-4, with 7 bases aligning to TRBD1. V gave up 5 bases and J gave up 8 bases; unmatched junction bases: 8. This CDR3 has 14 residues. Germline V CDR1 and CDR2: LNHNV, YYDKDF (reference sequence). CDR3 bases: TGTGCCACCAGCGCAGGGGGGCAGCGGGAAAAACTGTTTTTT. Translation gives CATSAGGQREKLFF.

The chain recombines TRBV3-1 (or the pseudogene TRBV3-2) with TRBJ1-2; unclear D gene. The V end was cut by 2 bases, the J end by 1 base, with 8 bases between. This CDR3 is 14 amino acids long. Per the germline V gene, CDR1 is LGHDT and CDR2 is YNNKEL (reference sequence). The chain's CDR3 is CASSQTVFNYGYTF. DNA for the CDR3: TGTGCCAGCAGCCAAACAGTCTTTAACTATGGCTACACCTTC.

This chain joins TRBV5-4 and TRBJ1-1; TRBD1 matches at 8 bases. The CDR3 extends over 14 amino acids. In germline, CDR1 is SGHNT, CDR2 YYREEE (reference sequence). Trimming removed 4 bases from V and 1 base from J; junction bases left unmatched: 3. CDR3 sequence (DNA): TGTGCCAGCAGCCGGGGGACAGGGAACACTGAAGCTTTCTTT. This encodes CASSRGTGNTEAFF.

The chain employs TRBV28 and TRBJ2-3; unclear D gene. This CDR3 spans 14 amino acids. Germline loops: CDR1 MDHEN, CDR2 SYDVKM. V lost 5 bases, J lost 2 bases, and 11 bases lay in between. The CDR3 loop is CASSTLGHTDTQYF. In nucleotides, the CDR3 is TGTGCCAGCAGTACCCTGGGCCACACAGATACGCAGTATTTT.

In its sample, this clone was seen many times. The chain joins TRBV4-2 to TRBJ2-1; 11 positions agree with TRBD1. The CDR3 runs 14 residues. After removal of 4 bases from V and 9 bases from J, the junction contained 5 bases not matched to a gene. CDR1 is LGHNA and CDR2 is YNFKEQ in the germline V gene. CDR3 residues: CASSPGTGGSEQFF. The CDR3 DNA follows: TGTGCCAGCAGCCCTGGGACAGGGGGTAGTGAGCAGTTCTTC.

This sequence joins TRBV7-7 and TRBJ1-3, with TRBD1 identical over 8 bases. J lost 0 bases, V lost 0 bases, and 4 bases had no gene match. The germline CDR1 and CDR2 sequences are SSHAT and FNYEAQ (reference sequence). This CDR3 contains 17 residues. The CDR3 DNA reads as TGTGCCAGCAGCTTAGCACGGACAGGGCCCTCTGGAAACACCATATATTTT. This gives the protein CASSLARTGPSGNTIYF.

Only one count was recorded for this clone. The gene calls are TRBV7-2 and TRBJ2-1; D is perhaps TRBD2 (5 bases). CDR3 length equals 13 residues. Deletions cut 1 base from V and 6 bases from J, with 7 bases between. Germline V gene sequence: CDR1 SGHTA, CDR2 FQGNSA. The CDR3 DNA reads TGTGCCAGCAGCTTAGTCGAGGGCAATGAGCAGTTCTTC. It specifies CASSLVEGNEQFF.

This clone was picked up a small number of times. This chain uses TRBV4-2 with TRBJ2-2, with a weak D call TRBD2 (6 bases). The V gene's germline CDR1 is LGHNA and CDR2 YNFKEQ. The CDR3 contains 15 residues. Trimming removed 0 bases from V and 6 bases from J, with 11 bases in between. The CDR3: CASSQEGTPSGELFF. CDR3 sequence (DNA): TGTGCCAGCAGCCAAGAGGGGACTCCCTCCGGGGAGCTGTTTTTT.